A selection of T cell receptor beta chains follows, all from one sample in a study of graft-versus-host responses after intestinal transplantation. The antigens for these receptors are not known. Generated by immunoSEQ multiplex PCR, the TCRdb table keeps only in-frame clones and is missing some. The sample has under 130,000 clones; roughly 93% are singletons. The sequencing used unstimulated CD8+ T cells sorted from spleen or lymph node cells, collected before intestinal transplant. The receptors stem from a human donor who received an intestinal transplant. Each CDR3 is given with its conserved first and last residue. A D gene is named only where the DNA matches it firmly. Clone size, where shown, is once, few, many, or a class for clones that have expanded.

>TRBJ2-7|TRBV19|TRBD1|NA
CASSPGRGTSYEQYF
TGTGCCAGTAGTCCAGGCAGGGGGACATCCTACGAGCAGTACTTC
>TRBJ2-1|TRBV15|NA|NA
CATSNHGVSYNEQFF
TGTGCCACCAGTAATCATGGGGTCTCCTACAATGAGCAGTTCTTC
>TRBJ2-5|TRBV4-2|TRBD2|NA
CASSPGGTDSETQYF
TGTGCCAGCAGCCCGGGGGGGACCGACTCAGAGACCCAGTACTTC
>TRBJ2-7|TRBV4-1|NA|few
CASSHRELSYEQYF
TGCGCCAGCAGCCATCGGGAACTCTCCTACGAGCAGTACTTC
>TRBJ1-1|TRBV5-6|NA|NA
CASSLRNTEAFF
TGTGCCAGCAGCTTGAGGAACACTGAAGCTTTCTTT
>TRBJ2-7|TRBV6-1|NA|NA
CASSSGQFEQYF
TGTGCCAGCAGTTCCGGACAATTCGAGCAGTACTTC
>TRBJ1-2|TRBV9|TRBD1|NA
CASSLGQGFHYGYTF
TGTGCCAGCAGCTTGGGACAGGGGTTCCACTATGGCTACACCTTC
>TRBJ2-7|TRBV11-2|NA|NA
CASSLGDEQYF
TGTGCCAGCAGCTTAGGCGACGAGCAGTACTTC
>TRBJ2-1|TRBV4-1|TRBD2|NA
CASSQEATSGTYYFYNEQFF
TGCGCCAGCAGCCAGGAAGCGACTAGCGGAACGTACTATTTCTACAATGAGCAGTTCTTC
>TRBJ1-3|TRBV9|NA|NA
CASGGGAGNTIYF
TGTGCCAGCGGGGGGGGCGCTGGAAACACCATATATTTT
>TRBJ1-1|TRBV30|NA|NA
CAWRLGLNTEAFF
TGTGCCTGGAGACTGGGTCTGAACACTGAAGCTTTCTTT
>TRBJ2-7|TRBV7-2|NA|NA
CASSSGLTTEQYF
TGTGCCAGCAGCTCCGGACTAACCACTGAGCAGTACTTC
>TRBJ1-5|TRBV5-6|NA|NA
CASSKGLGGQPQHF
TGTGCCAGCAGCAAAGGGCTAGGGGGACAGCCCCAGCATTTT
>TRBJ1-4|TRBV5-5|NA|NA
CASSLELDEKLFF
TGTGCCAGCAGCTTGGAGCTAGATGAAAAACTGTTTTTT
>TRBJ1-1|TRBV2|NA|NA
CASSLTASTEAFF
TGTGCCAGCTCCCTTACAGCGAGCACTGAAGCTTTCTTT
>TRBJ2-7|TRBV27|NA|NA
CASSLRLTPPLNEQYF
TGTGCCAGCAGTTTAAGGCTCACACCCCCTCTGAACGAGCAGTACTTC
>TRBJ1-1|TRBV5-1|NA|NA
CASSGHPNTEAFF
TGCGCCAGCAGCGGACACCCCAACACTGAAGCTTTCTTT
>TRBJ1-5|TRBV19|TRBD1|NA
CASGTGGNQPQHF
TGTGCCAGCGGGACAGGGGGCAATCAGCCCCAGCATTTT
>TRBJ2-3|TRBV7-3|TRBD1|NA
CASSLGQGGTDTQYF
TGTGCCAGCAGCTTAGGACAGGGAGGCACAGATACGCAGTATTTT
>TRBJ2-1|TRBV27|TRBD2|NA
CASSLRTSGEYNEQFF
TGTGCCAGCAGTCTTCGGACTAGCGGGGAGTACAATGAGCAGTTCTTC
>TRBJ1-5|TRBV27|NA|NA
CASSSGNNQPQHF
TGTGCCAGCAGTTCAGGGAATAATCAGCCCCAGCATTTT
>TRBJ1-6|TRBV19|NA|NA
CASTKLNRDLSHSPLHF
TGTGCCAGTACCAAACTAAACAGGGATCTTAGTCATTCACCCCTCCACTTT
>TRBJ2-5|TRBV11-2|TRBD2|NA
CASSLDISRTSGGEETQYF
TGTGCCAGCAGCTTAGATATCAGCAGGACTAGCGGGGGTGAAGAGACCCAGTACTTC
>TRBJ2-7|TRBV18|NA|NA
CASSPDHLDTSSYEQYF
TGTGCCAGCTCCCCAGATCACCTGGACACCAGCTCCTACGAGCAGTACTTC
>TRBJ1-1|TRBV6-5|NA|once
CASSLGRMNTEAFF
TGTGCCAGCAGCCTGGGACGGATGAACACTGAAGCTTTCTTT
>TRBJ2-7|TRBV7-6|NA|NA
CASSLAQGGAYEQYF
TGTGCCAGCAGCTTAGCTCAGGGGGGGGCCTACGAGCAGTACTTC
>TRBJ2-3|TRBV10-2|NA|NA
CASSEVGSDTQYF
TGCGCCAGCAGTGAAGTGGGGTCAGATACGCAGTATTTT
>TRBJ1-1|TRBV14|NA|NA
CASSQDGGGTEAFF
TGTGCCAGCAGCCAAGATGGAGGGGGCACTGAAGCTTTCTTT
>TRBJ1-1|TRBV27|NA|NA
CASSPNLSSYTEAFF
TGTGCCAGCAGTCCGAACCTGAGTTCATACACTGAAGCTTTCTTT
>TRBJ2-1|TRBV12-5|NA|NA
CASGWPEMGPNEQFF
TGTGCTAGTGGTTGGCCCGAGATGGGGCCGAATGAGCAGTTCTTC
>TRBJ1-3|TRBV2|NA|NA
CASSGDAGSGNTIYF
TGTGCCAGCAGCGGGGACGCCGGGTCTGGAAACACCATATATTTT
>TRBJ2-2|TRBV7-9|TRBD1|NA
CASSSGQGPNTGELFF
TGTGCCAGCAGCTCGGGACAGGGCCCGAACACCGGGGAGCTGTTTTTT
>TRBJ2-7|TRBV4-1|TRBD1|NA
CASSHHSGTGNYEQYF
TGCGCCAGCAGCCACCACTCCGGGACAGGGAACTACGAGCAGTACTTC
>TRBJ2-7|TRBV5-1|NA|NA
CASSYDRSSYEQYF
TGCGCCAGCAGCTACGACAGAAGCTCCTACGAGCAGTACTTC
>TRBJ2-1|TRBV19|NA|once
CASCYSLANEQFF
TGTGCCAGTTGCTACAGTCTAGCCAATGAGCAGTTCTTC
>TRBJ2-3|TRBV6-5|NA|NA
CASQGLNTDTQYF
TGTGCCAGCCAGGGGCTAAACACAGATACGCAGTATTTT
>TRBJ2-7|TRBV27|NA|NA
CASSTGSEQYF
TGTGCCAGCAGTACAGGTTCCGAGCAGTACTTC
>TRBJ2-5|TRBV7-6|NA|NA
CASSFGWRPGYETQYF
TGTGCCAGCAGCTTTGGGTGGAGGCCGGGGTACGAGACCCAGTACTTC
>TRBJ2-3|TRBV13|NA|once
CASSSGSSTDTQYF
TGTGCCAGCAGCTCTGGGAGTAGCACAGATACGCAGTATTTT
>TRBJ1-1|TRBV9|NA|NA
CASSVVGVSTEAFF
TGTGCCAGCAGCGTAGTGGGGGTCAGCACTGAAGCTTTCTTT
>TRBJ1-2|TRBV14|NA|NA
CASSAGTFYGYTF
TGTGCCAGCAGCGCCGGGACCTTCTATGGCTACACCTTC